The 9 T cell receptor beta chains below come from one sample, sequenced in a study of T cells in women clearing cervical HPV infection. Repertoires were generated with immunoSEQ multiplex PCR, while TCRdb's copy carries only in-frame clones and drops some. The sample holds around 20,000 clones. The specimen sequenced was blood buffy coat. These receptors came from a woman between 18 and 70 years old with a cervical HPV16 infection that either progressed to CIN3+ or cleared (not recorded which).

A note on this clone: The observed sequence ends 3 residues before the CDR3 terminus, with the missing tail filled in from the germline J gene. J is TRBJ1-6 and V is TRBV5-4; 8 bases fit TRBD1. The ends lost 5 bases at V and 7 bases at J; junction bases unmatched: 8. CDR3 size: 15 residues. Germline CDR1 reads SGHNT; CDR2 reads YYREEE (reference sequence). This CDR3 is CASRPDRGGNSPLHF. CDR3 bases read: TGTGCCAGCAGACCCGACAGGGGAGGGAATTCACCC.

Details on this clone: The read ends 3 residues shy of where the CDR3 ends; the end is completed using the germline J gene. The rearrangement links TRBV5-1 to TRBJ2-1; 12 bases match TRBD1. The length of the CDR3 is 15 residues. Germline-derived CDR1 and CDR2 are SGHRS and YFSETQ. With 2 bases clipped from V and 8 bases from J, the junction kept 5 bases outside the gene matches. Partial CDR3 DNA: TGCGCCAGCAGCTTCCCCGGGACAGGGGGCGATGAG. Its translation is CASSFPGTGGDE. The whole CDR3 reads CASSFPGTGGDEQFF.

In regard to this clone: From the germline J gene comes the end of the CDR3, since the read stops 3 residues before it. The V gene is TRBV12-3 or TRBV12-4, the J gene TRBJ2-1, with D perhaps TRBD1 (6 bases). CDR3 size: 15 residues. V was pared by 6 bases and J by 5 bases, with 17 bases between. CDR3 protein: CASRDSGTLNNEQFF. Partial CDR3 DNA: TGTGCCAGCAGAGACTCCGGGACATTAAACAATGAG.

Comment on this clone: The CDR3 end is not reached by the read, which stops 3 residues before it; the germline J gene fills it in. The genes are TRBV6-4 and TRBJ2-1; 10 bases are shared with TRBD2. In germline, CDR1 is MRHNA, CDR2 SNTAGT. The junction had 6 bases not matched to a gene; V was cut back by 3 bases and J by 7 bases. The CDR3 covers 15 residues. Incomplete CDR3 DNA: TGTGCCAGCAGTGAAGGGCTAGCGGGAGCGAATGAG. Translation gives CASSEGLAGANE. The full-length CDR3 reads as CASSEGLAGANEQFF.

Details on this clone: The read ends 3 residues shy of where the CDR3 ends; the end is completed using the germline J gene. This sequence joins TRBV5-1 and TRBJ1-2, with 9 bases that match TRBD1. Germline-derived CDR1 and CDR2 are SGHRS and YFSETQ. The CDR3 totals 17 residues. CDR3 sequence reads: CASSSAPGTGRSGGYTF. The sequenced part of the CDR3 DNA is TGCGCCAGCAGCTCAGCTCCCGGGACAGGGAGGTCGGGCGGC. The variable domain in full, with the rest retrieved from reference TRBV5-1 and TRBJ1-2, is KAGVTQTPRYLIKTRGQQVTLSCSPISGHRSVSWYQQTPGQGLQFLFEYFSETQRNKGNFPGRFSGRQFSNSRSEMNVSTLELGDSALYLCASSSAPGTGRSGGYTFGSGTRLTVV.

Notes on this clone: The read ends 3 residues shy of where the CDR3 ends; the end is completed using the germline J gene. J is TRBJ2-1 and V is TRBV19, with D tentatively TRBD2 (7 bases). From germline, CDR1 is LNHDA and CDR2 SQIVND (reference sequence). The CDR3 is 14 residues long. Trimming left V 7 bases short and J 5 bases short, with 15 bases between. CDR3 DNA, as far as it was read: TGTGCCAGTAATAGGGGGAGGGTAGACAATGAG. Translating gives CASNRGRVDNE. The full CDR3 is CASNRGRVDNEQFF. The variable domain in full, with the rest retrieved from reference TRBV19 and TRBJ2-1, is DGGITQSPKYLFRKEGQNVTLSCEQNLNHDAMYWYRQDPGQGLRLIYYSQIVNDFQKGDIAEGYSVSREKKESFPLTVTSAQKNPTAFYLCASNRGRVDNEQFFGPGTRLTVL.

With respect to this clone: The CDR3 is cut off 3 residues early in the read; its end comes from the germline J gene. The chain uses TRBV19 and TRBJ2-1; TRBD2 agrees at 9 bases. The CDR3 contains 15 residues. The J segment lost 8 bases and the V segment lost 6 bases, leaving 11 bases of the junction unmatched. The germline V gene has CDR1 LNHDA and CDR2 SQIVND (reference sequence). The CDR3 bases that were read are TGTGCCAGTAGGTTGGGAGGTAGCGGGAGATATGAG. Its translation is CASRLGGSGRYE. The whole CDR3 region reads CASRLGGSGRYEQFF.

As regards this clone: Sequencing ends 3 residues short of the CDR3 end; the germline J gene provides the rest. At the DNA level, this CDR3 is encoded by other sequences in the same sample as well. This sequence joins TRBV19 and TRBJ2-7, with D unresolved. Germline-derived CDR1 and CDR2 are LNHDA and SQIVND (reference sequence). With 7 bases removed from V and 2 bases from J, the gap between germline ends came to 15 bases. There are 14 residues in the CDR3. The sequenced part of the CDR3 DNA is TGTGCCAGTAATGTAGGCGGAGCCGCCTACGAG. Amino acids: CASNVGGAAYE. The full CDR3 is CASNVGGAAYEQYF.

Concerning this clone: The read terminates 3 residues before the CDR3 end, so the remaining end is supplied by the germline J gene. This sequence joins TRBV19 and TRBJ1-2; maybe TRBD1 (6 bases). The germline gives CDR1 LNHDA, CDR2 SQIVND (reference sequence). V lost 7 bases and J 7 bases, leaving 22 bases between the germline ends. The CDR3 is 15 residues long. The CDR3 loop reads CASKNRHTGPIGYTF. The CDR3 DNA, read in part, is TGTGCCAGTAAGAACCGTCATACAGGGCCTATTGGC.